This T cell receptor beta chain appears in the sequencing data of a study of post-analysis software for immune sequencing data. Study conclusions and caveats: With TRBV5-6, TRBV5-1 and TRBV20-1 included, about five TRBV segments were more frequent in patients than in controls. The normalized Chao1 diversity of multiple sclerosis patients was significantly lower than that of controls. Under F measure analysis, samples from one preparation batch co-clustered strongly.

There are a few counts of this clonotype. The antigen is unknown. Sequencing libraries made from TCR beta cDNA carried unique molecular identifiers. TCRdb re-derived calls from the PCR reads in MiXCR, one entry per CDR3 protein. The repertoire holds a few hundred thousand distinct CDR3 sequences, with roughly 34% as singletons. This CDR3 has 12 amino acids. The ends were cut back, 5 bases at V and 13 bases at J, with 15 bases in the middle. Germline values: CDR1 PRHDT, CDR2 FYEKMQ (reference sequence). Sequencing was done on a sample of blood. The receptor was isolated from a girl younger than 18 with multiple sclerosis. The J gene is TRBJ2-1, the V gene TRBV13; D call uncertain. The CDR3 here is CASSPRTGGQFF. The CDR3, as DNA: TGTGCCAGCAGCCCCCGGACGGGTGGACAGTTCTTC.